Shown below are 25 T cell receptor beta chains from a single sample sequenced in a study of circulating CD8 cells and anti-PD-1 response in melanoma. TCR libraries were prepared from around 15 ng of total RNA with the QIAseq Immune Repertoire TCR panel. TCRdb processed the reads anew with MiXCR; each CDR3 protein has one entry. The sample lists 700 or so distinct CDR3 sequences, 4.8% seen once, with over 11% in the top ten. From live CD3+CD8+TCRalphabeta+ cells, four PD-1 and/or TIGIT subsets were sorted. Sequencing was performed on CD8+ T cells from PBMCs, taken at baseline or after one month of anti-PD-1 therapy (not recorded which). The receptors shown here come from a human donor with melanoma.

This clonotype ranks as medium-sized. CDR3 region: CATQGPHEQYF. CDR3 nucleotide sequence: TGTGCCACTCAGGGGCCCCACGAGCAGTACTTC. The chain joins TRBV28 to TRBJ2-7; D may be TRBD1 (6 bases). Germline V gene sequence: CDR1 MDHEN, CDR2 SYDVKM. This CDR3 has 11 amino acids. Trimming took 10 bases from V and 5 from J, leaving 12 bases between them. Together with reference TRBV28 and TRBJ2-7, the CDR3 gives the full variable domain: DVKVTQSSRYLVKRTGEKVFLECVQDMDHENMFWYRQDPGLGLRLIYFSYDVKMKEKGDIPEGYSVSREKKERFSLILESASTNQTSMYLCATQGPHEQYFGPGTRLTVT.

This clonotype is labeled large (0.1 to 1%). The chain combines TRBV27 with TRBJ1-2; a weak D match, TRBD1 (5 bases). With 5 bases removed from V and 8 bases from J, the gap between germline ends came to 24 bases. The CDR3 length is 16 residues. Germline loops: CDR1 MNHEY, CDR2 SMNVEV (reference sequence). The CDR3 sequence: CASSPYPMRGPRGYTF. The CDR3 DNA sequence: TGTGCCAGCAGTCCCTACCCGATGAGGGGACCGAGAGGCTACACCTTC.

This clonotype was seen only once. A single base separates this from a much larger clone, so it may be a read error. The V and J genes are TRBV5-1 and TRBJ2-7; 7 bases line up with TRBD1. The CDR3 runs to 15 residues. CDR1 and CDR2 from the germline V gene are SGHRS and YFSETQ. The CDR3, as DNA: TGCGCCAGCAGCTTGGCTGTCACAGGGGTAGGGGAGCAGTGCTTC. Its protein product is CASSLAVTGVGEQCF.

Judged by abundance, this clonotype is large. The J gene is TRBJ2-3, the V gene TRBV18, with D hard to call. This CDR3 is built from 11 residues. Germline lookup yields CDR1 KGHSH and CDR2 LQKENI. The V and J ends lost 2 bases and 10 bases respectively, with 7 bases between them. CDR3 protein: CASSPDVPQYF. CDR3 in DNA: TGTGCCAGCTCACCAGACGTTCCGCAGTATTTT.

By proportion, this clonotype is large. Here the CDR3 DNA reads TGTGCCAGCATGGGTTGGGGCCCCCAAGAGACCCAGTACTTC. Protein product: CASMGWGPQETQYF. The V and J genes are TRBV27 and TRBJ2-5, with TRBD1 as a possible D gene (5 bases). The CDR3 totals 14 residues. CDR1 MNHEY and CDR2 SMNVEV come from the germline V gene (reference sequence). Trimming took off 7 bases at V and 1 base at J, with 13 bases between the two ends.

This clonotype is large by share. The rearrangement links TRBV27 to TRBJ2-5; possibly TRBD1 for D (5 bases). Germline lookup yields CDR1 MNHEY and CDR2 SMNVEV (reference sequence). This CDR3 spans 16 amino acids. V dropped 4 bases and J dropped 8 bases, with 23 bases sitting between them. Written as DNA, the CDR3 is TGTGCCAGCAGTTCATCACTCTCCGGGCCAGGGAAAACCCAGTACTTC. Amino acids: CASSSSLSGPGKTQYF.

This clonotype is medium-sized (0.01 to 0.1%) in the sample. This chain joins TRBV28 and TRBJ2-2; 7 bases map to TRBD1. Trimming took 7 bases from V and 0 from J; bases not matched to a gene: 11. The CDR3 sequence is 17 residues long. The germline gives CDR1 MDHEN, CDR2 SYDVKM. The CDR3 loop reads CASIDLRDRANTGELFF. As DNA, the CDR3 is TGTGCCAGCATCGATCTTCGGGACAGAGCGAACACCGGGGAGCTGTTTTTT.

By share, this clonotype ranks as large (0.1 to 1%). The gene calls are TRBV4-1 and TRBJ2-7; 9 nucleotides match TRBD2. Germline CDR1 reads MGHRA; CDR2 reads YSYEKL. V shed 3 bases, J shed 0 bases, and the junction held 9 bases outside the gene matches. The CDR3 has 17 residues. CDR3 coding DNA: TGCGCCAGCAGCCAGAACGCGCGGGGGGGCCTCTCCTACGAGCAGTACTTC. Its translation is CASSQNARGGLSYEQYF.

By its share, this clonotype is large. This sequence joins TRBV12-5 and TRBJ2-1; TRBD1 matches at 12 bases. Losses at the gene ends were 7 bases for V and 9 bases for J; bases not matched to a gene: 7. The CDR3 totals 14 residues. Germline V CDR1 and CDR2: LGHNT, FRNRAP. The CDR3 DNA reads as TGTGCTAGTGCCCCGGGACAGGGGGCCAGTGAGCAGTTCTTC. Its translation: CASAPGQGASEQFF.

This clonotype is large (0.1 to 1%) by share. The V gene is TRBV27, the J gene TRBJ2-7; tentatively, D is TRBD1 (5 bases). The V end was cut by 3 bases, the J end by 0 bases, with 12 bases between. CDR3 length equals 15 residues. Germline CDR1 MNHEY, CDR2 SMNVEV (reference sequence). CDR3 bases: TGTGCCAGCAGTTTGGGGCAGCCGGGCTCCTACGAGCAGTACTTC. This translates into CASSLGQPGSYEQYF.

By sample fraction, this clonotype is large. The chain joins TRBV28 to TRBJ2-1; unclear D gene. CDR3 length: 15 amino acids. Germline V CDR1 and CDR2: MDHEN, SYDVKM. V was shortened by 0 bases and J by 6 bases, with 12 bases between the two germline ends. CDR3: CASSLWGEKGNEQFF. CDR3 DNA: TGTGCCAGCAGTTTATGGGGTGAAAAGGGCAATGAGCAGTTCTTC.

This rearrangement joins TRBV29-1 to TRBJ2-2; 7 bases align to TRBD2. Looked up from germline, CDR1 is SQVTM and CDR2 is ANQGSEA. This CDR3 has 12 residues. The ends lost 7 bases at V and 11 bases at J; junction bases unmatched: 10. In DNA, the CDR3 is TGCAGCGCTCCTGGGAGGGGCGGTGAGCTGTTTTTT. Protein product: CSAPGRGGELFF.

By sample share, this clonotype is medium-sized. The chain is built from TRBV28 and TRBJ2-5, with TRBD1 matching over 8 bases. The V and J ends lost 6 bases and 9 bases, in that order; junction bases with no gene match: 9. The germline gives CDR1 MDHEN, CDR2 SYDVKM. CDR3 size: 13 residues. The CDR3 here is CASSEGQGWAQYF. CDR3 coding DNA: TGTGCCAGCAGCGAAGGACAGGGATGGGCCCAGTACTTC.

This clonotype has only a few counts. The germline gene is not matched at one end of the junction; a read error may be the cause. The chain combines TRBV29-1 with TRBJ2-1, with a weak D call TRBD2 (6 bases). Germline CDR1 and CDR2: SQVTM and ANQGSEA. This CDR3 comprises 13 residues. The CDR3 nucleotides read TGCAGCGTCGCCGGAGGGTCCTGCAATGAGCAGTTCTTC. Amino acid sequence: CSVAGGSCNEQFF.

By sample fraction, this clonotype is medium-sized. The CDR3 sequence is CASSRGIDTEAFF. CDR3 bases: TGTGCCAGCAGTAGAGGAATCGACACTGAAGCTTTCTTT. The chain employs TRBV2 and TRBJ1-1, with unresolved D. Germline CDR1 is SNHLY and CDR2 is FYNNEI. Trimming took off 5 bases at V and 3 bases at J, with 10 bases between the two ends. The CDR3 length is 13 residues.

This clonotype is labeled large. The rearrangement joins TRBV4-1 to TRBJ2-7, with 7 bases aligning to TRBD1. Losses at the gene ends were 4 bases for V and 2 bases for J; bases not matched to a gene: 11. Germline CDR1 reads MGHRA; CDR2 reads YSYEKL. The CDR3 runs to 16 residues. The CDR3 DNA reads as TGCGCCAGCAGCCTTGAATACAGGGGAAGTACCTACGAGCAGTACTTC. Translated: CASSLEYRGSTYEQYF.

The V gene is TRBV27, the J gene TRBJ2-7; tentative D call: TRBD2 (5 bases). Germline V gene data show CDR1 as MNHEY and CDR2 as SMNVEV (reference sequence). This CDR3 is built from 13 residues. V shed 2 bases and J shed 3 bases, with 8 bases lying between them. CDR3 sequence reads: CASSLARGYEQYF. The CDR3 DNA reads TGTGCCAGCAGTTTAGCCCGGGGCTACGAGCAGTACTTC.

This clonotype is labeled medium-sized (0.01 to 0.1%). The rearrangement uses TRBV6-5 and TRBJ2-5; TRBD2 agrees at 8 bases. Germline CDR1 is MNHEY and CDR2 is SVGAGI. The CDR3 has 15 amino acids. J was trimmed by 4 bases and V by 2 bases; bases with no gene match: 6. The CDR3: CASSYGGLAGETQYF. The CDR3 DNA follows: TGTGCCAGCAGTTACGGCGGGCTAGCGGGAGAGACCCAGTACTTC.

This clonotype is categorized as large. The chain carries TRBV24-1 and TRBJ1-1; tentatively, D is TRBD1 (5 bases). This CDR3 has 13 amino acids. Germline V gene lookup returns CDR1 KGHDR and CDR2 SFDVKD. V was cut by 7 bases and J by 6 bases, with 14 bases left in between. The CDR3, as DNA: TGTGCCACCAGGGCCCTTGAGGGGTCTGAAGCTTTCTTT. The encoded protein is CATRALEGSEAFF.

This clonotype is classed as large. This chain joins TRBV21-1 and TRBJ2-3; the table's D call, TRBD1, has no DNA check behind it. TRBV21-1 is noted as a pseudogene. The length of the CDR3 is 13 residues. The CDR3 region is CASTPSSTDTQYF. The CDR3 coding sequence is TGTGCCAGCACCCCCTCAAGCACAGATACGCAGTATTTT.

This clonotype is large (0.1 to 1%) in the sample. The chain joins TRBV11-2 to TRBJ2-1, with D uncertain. Between the trimmed V and J ends, which lost 1 base and 7 bases, there was a span of 8 bases. CDR3 length equals 13 residues. CDR1 SGHAT and CDR2 FQNNGV come from the germline V gene. In nucleotides, the CDR3 is TGTGCCAGCAGCTTAGTGGTCAGAAATGAGCAGTTCTTC. Translated: CASSLVVRNEQFF.

This clonotype is termed large. The chain combines TRBV21-1 with TRBJ2-7; TRBD1 is taken as the D call from the table, unchecked against the DNA. TRBV21-1 is annotated as a pseudogene. The CDR3 covers 14 residues. The CDR3 here is CASSPRDRPYEQYF. The CDR3 DNA is TGTGCCAGCAGCCCAAGGGACAGGCCCTACGAGCAGTACTTC.

This clonotype ranks as large. The germline gene is not matched at one end of the junction; a read error may be the cause. This chain links TRBV7-8 with TRBJ2-6; D gene ambiguous. This CDR3 has 18 residues. The V gene's germline CDR1 is SGHVS and CDR2 FQNEAQ. The CDR3 here is CASSFGFWGPSEANVLTF. Here the CDR3 DNA reads TGTGCCAGCAGCTTCGGGTTTTGGGGTCCCTCTGAGGCCAACGTCCTGACTTTC.

By share, this clonotype ranks as medium-sized. The rearrangement links TRBV12-3 or TRBV12-4 to TRBJ2-5; 10 nucleotides match TRBD1. The junction had 9 bases not matched to a gene; V was cut back by 5 bases and J by 3 bases. The CDR3 extends over 16 amino acids. The CDR3 DNA follows: TGTGCCAGCAGTGAACTGGACAGGGGGATGGAAGAGACCCAGTACTTC. Amino acid sequence: CASSELDRGMEETQYF.

This clonotype rates as large. V gene TRBV28 combines with J gene TRBJ2-4; 8 nucleotides align to TRBD1. Unmatched junction bases numbered 6, after V lost 5 bases and J lost 6 bases. The CDR3 covers 14 residues. CDR1 and CDR2 (germline): MDHEN, SYDVKM. DNA of the CDR3: TGTGCCAGCAGTCTAGAGACAGGGGTAAACATTCAGTACTTC. Protein product: CASSLETGVNIQYF.